This T cell receptor beta chain was sequenced in a study of shared clonotypes between healthy human individuals. Repertoires were generated with immunoSEQ multiplex PCR, while TCRdb's copy carries only in-frame clones and drops some. The data show some 490,000 clones, with around four fifths seen just once and about 12% held by the top ten. This CDR3 region has 12 residues. Per germline, CDR1 MNHNS and CDR2 SASEGT. V gave up 4 bases and J gave up 6 bases, with 9 bases separating them. This sequence originates from a woman aged 40 to 50 in good health. Some clones in this sample may be carry-over from other donors' samples. This chain connects TRBV6-1 to TRBJ1-1; D remains ambiguous. The specimen was PBMCs. This CDR3 is CASSAQVSEAFF. CDR3 bases: TGTGCCAGCAGTGCCCAGGTCTCTGAAGCTTTCTTT.